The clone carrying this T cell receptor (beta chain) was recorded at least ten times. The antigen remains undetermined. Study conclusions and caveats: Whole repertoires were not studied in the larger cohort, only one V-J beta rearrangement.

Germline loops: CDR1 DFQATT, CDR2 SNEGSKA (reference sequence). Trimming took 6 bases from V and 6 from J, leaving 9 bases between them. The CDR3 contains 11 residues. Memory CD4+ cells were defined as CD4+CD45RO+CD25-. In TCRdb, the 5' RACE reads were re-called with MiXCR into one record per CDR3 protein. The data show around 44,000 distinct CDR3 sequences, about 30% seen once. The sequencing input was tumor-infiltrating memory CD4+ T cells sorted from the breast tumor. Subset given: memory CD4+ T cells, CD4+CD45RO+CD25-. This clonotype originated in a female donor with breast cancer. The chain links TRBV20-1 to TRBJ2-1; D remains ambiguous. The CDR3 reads CSAAIFNEQFF. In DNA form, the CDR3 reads TGCAGTGCCGCGATATTCAATGAGCAGTTCTTC.